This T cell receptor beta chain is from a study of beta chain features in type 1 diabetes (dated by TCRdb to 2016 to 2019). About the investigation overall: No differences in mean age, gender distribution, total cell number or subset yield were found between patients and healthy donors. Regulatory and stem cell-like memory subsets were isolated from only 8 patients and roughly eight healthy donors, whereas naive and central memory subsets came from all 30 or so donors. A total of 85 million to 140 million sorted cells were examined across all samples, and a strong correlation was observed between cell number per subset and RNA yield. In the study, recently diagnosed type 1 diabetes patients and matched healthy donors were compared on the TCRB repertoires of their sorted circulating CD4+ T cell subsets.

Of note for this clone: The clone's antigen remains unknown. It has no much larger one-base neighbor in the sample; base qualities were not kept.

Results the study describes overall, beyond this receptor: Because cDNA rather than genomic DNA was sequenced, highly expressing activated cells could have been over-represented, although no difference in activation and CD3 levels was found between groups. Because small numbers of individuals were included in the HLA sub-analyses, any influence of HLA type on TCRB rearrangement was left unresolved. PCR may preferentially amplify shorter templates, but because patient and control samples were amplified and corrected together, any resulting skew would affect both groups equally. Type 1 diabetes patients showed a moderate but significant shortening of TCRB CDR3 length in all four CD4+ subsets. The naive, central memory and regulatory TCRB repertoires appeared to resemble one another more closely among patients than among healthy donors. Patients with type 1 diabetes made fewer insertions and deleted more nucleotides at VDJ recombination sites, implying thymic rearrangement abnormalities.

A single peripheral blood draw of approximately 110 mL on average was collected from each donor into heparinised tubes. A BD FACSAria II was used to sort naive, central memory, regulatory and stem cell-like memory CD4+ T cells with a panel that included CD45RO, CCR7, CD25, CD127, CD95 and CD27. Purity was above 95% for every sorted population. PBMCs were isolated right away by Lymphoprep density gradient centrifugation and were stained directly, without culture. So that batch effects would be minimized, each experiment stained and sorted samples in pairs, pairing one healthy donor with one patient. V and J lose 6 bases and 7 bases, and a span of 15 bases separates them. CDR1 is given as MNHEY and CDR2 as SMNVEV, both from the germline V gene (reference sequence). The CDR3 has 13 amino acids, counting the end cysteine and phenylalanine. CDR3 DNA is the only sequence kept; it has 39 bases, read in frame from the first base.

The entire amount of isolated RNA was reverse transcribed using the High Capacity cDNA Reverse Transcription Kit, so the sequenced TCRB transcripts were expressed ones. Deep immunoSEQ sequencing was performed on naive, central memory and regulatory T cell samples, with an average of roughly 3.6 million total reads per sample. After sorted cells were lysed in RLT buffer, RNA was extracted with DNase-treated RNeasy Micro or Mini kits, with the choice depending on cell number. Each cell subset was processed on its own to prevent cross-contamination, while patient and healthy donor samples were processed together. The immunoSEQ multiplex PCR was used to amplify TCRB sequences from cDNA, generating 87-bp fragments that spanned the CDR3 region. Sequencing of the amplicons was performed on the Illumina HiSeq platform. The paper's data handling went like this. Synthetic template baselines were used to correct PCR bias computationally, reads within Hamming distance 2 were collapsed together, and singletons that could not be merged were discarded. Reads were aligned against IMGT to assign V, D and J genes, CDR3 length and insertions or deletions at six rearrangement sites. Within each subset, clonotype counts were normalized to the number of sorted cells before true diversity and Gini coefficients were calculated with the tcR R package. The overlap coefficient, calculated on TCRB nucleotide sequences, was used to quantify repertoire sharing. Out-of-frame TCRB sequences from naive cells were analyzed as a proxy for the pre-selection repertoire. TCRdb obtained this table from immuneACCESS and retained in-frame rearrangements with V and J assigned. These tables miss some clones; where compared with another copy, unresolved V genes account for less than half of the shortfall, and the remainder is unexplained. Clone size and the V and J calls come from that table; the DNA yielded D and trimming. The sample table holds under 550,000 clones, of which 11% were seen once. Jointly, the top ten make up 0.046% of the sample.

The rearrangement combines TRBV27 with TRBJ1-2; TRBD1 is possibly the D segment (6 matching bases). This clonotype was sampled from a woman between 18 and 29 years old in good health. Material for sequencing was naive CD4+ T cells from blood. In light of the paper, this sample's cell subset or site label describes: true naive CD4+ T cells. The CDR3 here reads CASSRRGGFGYTF. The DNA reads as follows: TGTGCCAGCAGCCGACGTGGGGGCTTTGGCTACACCTTC.